These T cell receptor beta chains were read from a single sample in a study of blood T cell repertoires in COVID-19. Sequencing used immunoSEQ multiplex PCR; TCRdb keeps in-frame clones, though not all of them. The profile shows about 500,000 clones, approximately 88% of them singletons. Sample: peripheral blood. The receptors derive from a woman between 45 and 60 years old with COVID-19, enrolled during active disease. The CDR3 runs from the conserved cysteine through the conserved F or W. Fields, in order: CDR3 length, D gene, J gene, V gene, CDR3 DNA, CDR3 protein. The D gene is left open where the match is weak.

13	.	TRBJ1-2	TRBV2	TGTGCCAGCAGTGTAGATCCCATTGTACGCTACACCTTC	CASSVDPIVRYTF
13	.	TRBJ2-1	TRBV29-1	TGCAGCGTTGAGTACCCAGGGGACAATGAGCAGTTCTTC	CSVEYPGDNEQFF
15	.	TRBJ2-5	TRBV7-9	TGTGCCAGCAGCTTAATAGTCGGGTTTTTGGAGACCCAGTACTTC	CASSLIVGFLETQYF
14	.	TRBJ2-3	TRBV6-5	TGTGCCACCCAACTCAGGGGGGAGACAGATACGCAGTATTTT	CATQLRGETDTQYF
15	.	TRBJ1-5	TRBV6-5	TGTGCCAGCACCCCAGTTTGGCTTAGCAATCAGCCCCAGCATTTT	CASTPVWLSNQPQHF
13	TRBD1	TRBJ2-3	TRBV19	TGTGCCACCAGGACAGGGTCGGGAGATACGCAGTATTTT	CATRTGSGDTQYF
14	.	TRBJ2-5	TRBV7-6	TGTGCCAGCAGCTTAGGGCAGGGGCAGGAGACCCAGTACTTC	CASSLGQGQETQYF
14	.	TRBJ1-5	TRBV5-5	TGTGCCAGCAGCTTGGCAGGGGCCGATCAGCCCCAGCATTTT	CASSLAGADQPQHF
19	.	TRBJ1-2	TRBV21-1	TGTGCCAGCAGCAAACTCCCCCCTCACTCGACAGGGCCCACCTATGGCTACACCTTC	CASSKLPPHSTGPTYGYTF
14	.	TRBJ1-1	TRBV18	TGTGCCAGCTCACCGAACCCAGGGGACACTGAAGCTTTCTTT	CASSPNPGDTEAFF
18	.	TRBJ1-3	TRBV27	TGTGCCAGCTCCCCCGGGGGGGGGAGGTCAAGCTCTGGAAACACCATATATTTT	CASSPGGGRSSSGNTIYF
14	TRBD1	TRBJ1-4	TRBV7-2	TGTGCCAGCAGCACACAGGGGGTGGGTGAAAAACTGTTTTTT	CASSTQGVGEKLFF
14	.	TRBJ1-3	TRBV6-5	TGTGCCAGCAGCCCGAACGGGGCTGGAAACACCATATATTTT	CASSPNGAGNTIYF